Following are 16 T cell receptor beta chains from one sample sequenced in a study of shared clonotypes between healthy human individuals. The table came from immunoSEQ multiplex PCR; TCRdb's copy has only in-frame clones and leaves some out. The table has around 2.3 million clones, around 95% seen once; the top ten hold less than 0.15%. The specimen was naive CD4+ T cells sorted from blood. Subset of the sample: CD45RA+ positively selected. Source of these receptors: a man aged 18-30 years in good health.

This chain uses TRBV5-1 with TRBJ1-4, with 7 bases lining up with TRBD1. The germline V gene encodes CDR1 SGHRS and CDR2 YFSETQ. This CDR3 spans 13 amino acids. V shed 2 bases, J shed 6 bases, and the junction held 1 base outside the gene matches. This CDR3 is CASSFTGDEKLFF. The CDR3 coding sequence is TGCGCCAGCAGCTTTACAGGGGATGAAAAACTGTTTTTT.

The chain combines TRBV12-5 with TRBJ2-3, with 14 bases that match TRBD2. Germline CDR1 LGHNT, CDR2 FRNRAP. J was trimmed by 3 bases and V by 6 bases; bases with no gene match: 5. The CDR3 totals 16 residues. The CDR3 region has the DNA TGTGCTAGTGGCCGGGGACTAGCGGGAGCGACAGATACGCAGTATTTT. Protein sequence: CASGRGLAGATDTQYF.

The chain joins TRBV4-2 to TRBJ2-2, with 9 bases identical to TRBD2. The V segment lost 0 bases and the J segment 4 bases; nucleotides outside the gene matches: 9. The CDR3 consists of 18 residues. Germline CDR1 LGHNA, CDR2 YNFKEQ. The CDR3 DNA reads TGTGCCAGCAGCCAAGATGACCATCTAGCGGGGCCCACCGGGGAGCTGTTTTTT. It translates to CASSQDDHLAGPTGELFF.

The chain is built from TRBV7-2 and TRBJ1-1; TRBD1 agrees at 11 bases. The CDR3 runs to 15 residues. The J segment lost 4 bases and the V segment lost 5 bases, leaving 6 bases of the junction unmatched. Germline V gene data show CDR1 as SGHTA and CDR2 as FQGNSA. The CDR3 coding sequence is TGTGCCAGCAGCCCGCGGGACAGGGGGGGCACTGAAGCTTTCTTT. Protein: CASSPRDRGGTEAFF.

The CDR3 spells CASSFHRDEQYF. The CDR3 DNA is TGTGCCAGCAGCTTCCACAGGGACGAGCAGTACTTC. The rearrangement uses TRBV7-2 and TRBJ2-7, with a tentative D call TRBD1 (6 bases). This CDR3 has 12 residues. CDR1 SGHTA and CDR2 FQGNSA come from the germline V gene. V lost 3 bases and J lost 5, with 8 bases in between.

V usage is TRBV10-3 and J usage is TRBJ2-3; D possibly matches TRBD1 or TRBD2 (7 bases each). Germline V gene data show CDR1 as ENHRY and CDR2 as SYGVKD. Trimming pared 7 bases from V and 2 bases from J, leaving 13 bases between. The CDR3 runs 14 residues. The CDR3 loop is CAINRGLSTDTQYF. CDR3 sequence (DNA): TGTGCCATCAACAGGGGACTATCCACAGATACGCAGTATTTT.

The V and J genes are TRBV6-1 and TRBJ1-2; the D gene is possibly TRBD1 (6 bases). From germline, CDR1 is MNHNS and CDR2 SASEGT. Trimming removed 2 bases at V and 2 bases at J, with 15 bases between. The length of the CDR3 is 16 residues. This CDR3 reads CASSEMFWDNNYGYTF. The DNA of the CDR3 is TGTGCCAGCAGTGAAATGTTTTGGGACAACAACTATGGCTACACCTTC.

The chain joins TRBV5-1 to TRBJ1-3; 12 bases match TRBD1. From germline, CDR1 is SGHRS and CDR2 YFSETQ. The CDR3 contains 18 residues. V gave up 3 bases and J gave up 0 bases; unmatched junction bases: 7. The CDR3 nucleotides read TGCGCCAGCAGCTCCTCGGGACAGGGGGCCCTCTCTGGAAACACCATATATTTT. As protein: CASSSSGQGALSGNTIYF. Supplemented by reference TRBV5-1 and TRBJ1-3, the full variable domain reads KAGVTQTPRYLIKTRGQQVTLSCSPISGHRSVSWYQQTPGQGLQFLFEYFSETQRNKGNFPGRFSGRQFSNSRSEMNVSTLELGDSALYLCASSSSGQGALSGNTIYFGEGSWLTVV.

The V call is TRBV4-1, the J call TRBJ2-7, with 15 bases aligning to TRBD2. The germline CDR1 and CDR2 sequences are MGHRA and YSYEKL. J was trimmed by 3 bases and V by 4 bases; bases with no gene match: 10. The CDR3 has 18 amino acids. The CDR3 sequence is CASSPIGTSGRNLYEQYF. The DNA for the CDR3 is TGCGCCAGCAGCCCAATCGGGACTAGCGGGAGGAATCTCTACGAGCAGTACTTC.

The CDR3 sequence: CASRDAAYEQYF. The CDR3 coding sequence is TGTGCCAGTAGAGACGCGGCCTACGAGCAGTACTTC. The J gene is TRBJ2-7, the V gene TRBV19; no clear D. This CDR3 has 12 amino acids. Trimming pared 6 bases from V and 2 bases from J, leaving 8 bases between. Germline CDR1 and CDR2: LNHDA and SQIVND (reference sequence).

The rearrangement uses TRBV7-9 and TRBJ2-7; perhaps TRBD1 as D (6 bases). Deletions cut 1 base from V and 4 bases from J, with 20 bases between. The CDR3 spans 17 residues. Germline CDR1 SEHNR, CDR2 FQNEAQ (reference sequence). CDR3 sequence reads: CASSLGGWGTGQYEQYF. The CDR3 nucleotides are TGTGCCAGCAGCTTAGGGGGCTGGGGTACAGGGCAATACGAGCAGTACTTC.

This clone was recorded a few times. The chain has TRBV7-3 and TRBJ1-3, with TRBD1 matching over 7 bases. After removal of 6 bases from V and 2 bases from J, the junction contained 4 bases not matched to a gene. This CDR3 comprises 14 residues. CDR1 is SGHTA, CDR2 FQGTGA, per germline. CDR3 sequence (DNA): TGTGCCAGCAGTCAAGGGGGCGCTGGAAACACCATATATTTT. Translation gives CASSQGGAGNTIYF.

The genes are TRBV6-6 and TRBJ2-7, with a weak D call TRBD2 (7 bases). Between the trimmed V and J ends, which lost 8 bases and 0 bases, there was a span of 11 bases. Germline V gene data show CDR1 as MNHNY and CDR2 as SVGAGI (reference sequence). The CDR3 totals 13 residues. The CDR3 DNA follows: TGTGCCAGCCGGGGGGCCAACTCCTACGAGCAGTACTTC. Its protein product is CASRGANSYEQYF.

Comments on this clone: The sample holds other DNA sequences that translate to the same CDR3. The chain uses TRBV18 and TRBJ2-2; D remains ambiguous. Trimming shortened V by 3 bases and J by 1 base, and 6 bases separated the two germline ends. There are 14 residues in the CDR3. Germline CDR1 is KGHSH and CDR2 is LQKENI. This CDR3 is CASSPAMNTGELFF. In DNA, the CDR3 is TGTGCCAGCTCACCGGCAATGAACACCGGGGAGCTGTTTTTT.

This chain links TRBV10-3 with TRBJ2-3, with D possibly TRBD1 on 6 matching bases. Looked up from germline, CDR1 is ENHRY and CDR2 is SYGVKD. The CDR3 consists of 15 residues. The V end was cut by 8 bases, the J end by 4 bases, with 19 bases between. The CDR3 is CAIGGEVKGSDTQYF. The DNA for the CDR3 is TGTGCCATCGGGGGCGAGGTAAAGGGGTCAGATACGCAGTATTTT.

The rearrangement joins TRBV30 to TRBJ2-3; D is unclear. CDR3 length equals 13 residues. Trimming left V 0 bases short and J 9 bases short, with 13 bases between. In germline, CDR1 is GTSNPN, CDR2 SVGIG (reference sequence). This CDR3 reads CAWSVSDGGTQYF. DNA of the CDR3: TGTGCCTGGAGTGTTAGTGATGGTGGGACGCAGTATTTT. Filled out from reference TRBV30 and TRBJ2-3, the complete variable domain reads SQTIHQWPATLVQPVGSPLSLECTVEGTSNPNLYWYRQAAGRGLQLLFYSVGIGQISSEVPQNLSASRPQDRQFILSSKKLLLSDSGFYLCAWSVSDGGTQYFGPGTRLTVL.